This T cell receptor beta chain emerged from a study of control samples from healthy donors and cancer patients. CDR1 is SNHLY and CDR2 is FYNNEI in the germline V gene. V shed 2 bases and J shed 3 bases, with 13 bases lying between them. This CDR3 comprises 15 residues. Repertoires were generated with immunoSEQ multiplex PCR, while TCRdb's copy carries only in-frame clones and drops some. The sample includes 95,000 to 120,000 clones, almost 85% of them seen just once. This chain uses TRBV2 with TRBJ1-2; D might be TRBD1 (6 bases). The specimen sequenced was blood. The source of this sequence is a man aged 18 to 30 in good health. CDR3 nucleotides: TGTGCCAGCAGTGAACGACGGACAGCGGACTATGGCTACACCTTC. Translating gives CASSERRTADYGYTF.